Shown below are 27 T cell receptor beta chains from a single sample sequenced in a study of T-cell memory formation after mild COVID-19. TCRdb recomputed calls from the 5' RACE reads with MiXCR, one row per CDR3 protein. The table shows around 300,000 distinct CDR3 sequences, with 10% to 15% occurring only once. The specimen sequenced was PBMCs or a T cell subset sorted from them (not recorded which). Receptor source: a man aged 18 to 29 who had mild COVID-19 (a few samples of this study predate the infection). Cell type and time point are not known.

This clonotype was detected ten times or more. The chain employs TRBV7-7 and TRBJ2-7; TRBD1 aligns across 11 bases. The germline V gene has CDR1 SSHAT and CDR2 FNYEAQ (reference sequence). Unmatched junction bases numbered 1, after V lost 3 bases and J lost 3 bases. The CDR3 is 14 amino acids. CDR3 nucleotides: TGTGCCAGCAGCTTGGGACAGGGGGACTACGAGCAGTACTTC. It specifies CASSLGQGDYEQYF.

This clonotype came up many times. V gene TRBV12-3 or TRBV12-4 combines with J gene TRBJ2-7; 12 nucleotides match TRBD2. V lost 6 bases and J lost 5; bases outside the gene matches: 5. The CDR3 spans 14 residues. CDR3 in amino acids: CASRKTSGGNEQYF. CDR3 nucleotide sequence: TGTGCCAGCAGAAAGACTAGCGGGGGCAACGAGCAGTACTTC.

The chain links TRBV23-1 to TRBJ1-4; D gene ambiguous. TRBV23-1 is designated an ORF whose function remains uncertain. V was shortened by 2 bases and J by 0 bases, with 7 bases between the two germline ends. This CDR3 has 15 residues. This CDR3 is CASSQRSATNEKLFF. The DNA for the CDR3 is TGCGCCAGCAGTCAAAGGAGCGCAACTAATGAAAAACTGTTTTTT.

This clonotype has only a few counts. The chain has TRBV6-2 or TRBV6-3 and TRBJ1-4; 9 bases are shared with TRBD1. The CDR3 length is 13 residues. Looked up from germline, CDR1 is MNHEY and CDR2 is SVGEGT. The V gene end was trimmed by 9 bases and the J gene end by 8 bases; junction bases not matched to a gene: 7. CDR3 in DNA: TGTGCCAGAAACCGGGACAGGGAGGAAAAACTGTTTTTT. It encodes CARNRDREEKLFF.

The chain combines TRBV6-5 with TRBJ2-5; the D gene could be TRBD1 or TRBD2 (5 bases each). With 3 bases removed from V and 1 base from J, the gap between germline ends came to 9 bases. The CDR3 sequence is 14 residues long. Germline V gene sequence: CDR1 MNHEY, CDR2 SVGAGI. The CDR3 spells CASSYDGAQETQYF. The CDR3 DNA sequence: TGTGCCAGCAGTTATGACGGGGCCCAAGAGACCCAGTACTTC.

The J gene is TRBJ1-6, the V gene TRBV20-1; TRBD1 matches 9 bases. V was clipped by 0 bases and J by 8 bases; unmatched bases: 5. There are 15 residues in the CDR3. Germline lookup yields CDR1 DFQATT and CDR2 SNEGSKA (reference sequence). This chain's CDR3 is CSARDRRTGDSPLHF. CDR3 DNA: TGCAGTGCTAGAGATCGAAGGACAGGGGATTCACCCCTCCACTTT.

This clonotype has a handful of counts. The chain links TRBV6-6 to TRBJ2-2; 10 bases map to TRBD2. Germline loops: CDR1 MNHNY, CDR2 SVGAGI (reference sequence). The CDR3 is 16 residues long. V lost 5 bases, J lost 5 bases, and 8 bases stayed unmatched. The CDR3 DNA reads as TGTGCCAGCAGTCTAATCCCGGGACTAGCGACCGGGGAGCTGTTTTTT. Amino acids: CASSLIPGLATGELFF.

This clonotype was seen many times. J is TRBJ2-2 and V is TRBV12-3 or TRBV12-4; D may correspond to TRBD1 or TRBD2 (5 bases each). The CDR3 loop spans 12 amino acids. V lost 8 bases and J lost 6, with 10 bases in between. Here the CDR3 reads CASEGIPGELFF. The CDR3 DNA is TGTGCCAGCGAGGGGATCCCCGGGGAGCTGTTTTTT.

This clonotype was seen only a few times. The chain has TRBV10-3 and TRBJ1-6; TRBD1 matches at 8 bases. The germline CDR1 and CDR2 sequences are ENHRY and SYGVKD. The CDR3 contains 15 residues. The V segment lost 3 bases and the J segment 8 bases; nucleotides outside the gene matches: 6. The CDR3 DNA reads as TGTGCCATCAGTGAATCTCAGGGGGCTTATTCACCCCTCCACTTT. It translates to CAISESQGAYSPLHF.

This clonotype occurred a few times. The chain links TRBV5-1 to TRBJ2-3; maybe TRBD1 (5 bases). This CDR3 has 13 amino acids. V lost 0 bases and J lost 6, with 8 bases in between. Germline values: CDR1 SGHRS, CDR2 YFSETQ. Here the CDR3 reads CASSLVGPDTQYF. CDR3 sequence (DNA): TGCGCCAGCAGCTTGGTGGGGCCGGATACGCAGTATTTT.

This clonotype appeared a few times. The chain has TRBV20-1 and TRBJ1-4, with D perhaps TRBD1 (6 bases). Germline V gene lookup returns CDR1 DFQATT and CDR2 SNEGSKA (reference sequence). There are 16 residues in the CDR3. Trimming took 6 bases from V and 4 from J, leaving 21 bases between them. The CDR3 protein is CSARPAGQTNNEKLFF. The DNA of the CDR3 is TGCAGTGCAAGACCGGCAGGACAGACGAATAATGAAAAACTGTTTTTT.

The V gene is TRBV11-2, the J gene TRBJ2-2, with D maybe TRBD1 (6 bases). The CDR3 consists of 15 residues. CDR1 is SGHAT and CDR2 is FQNNGV in the germline V gene. Trimming removed 3 bases from V and 1 base from J, with 9 bases in between. As DNA, the CDR3 is TGTGCCAGCAGCTTTATGACAGGGAACACCGGGGAGCTGTTTTTT. It yields the protein CASSFMTGNTGELFF.

This clonotype was counted at least ten times. The V call is TRBV5-1, the J call TRBJ1-4; 9 bases are shared with TRBD1. The junction had 5 bases not matched to a gene; V was cut back by 3 bases and J by 8 bases. Germline V CDR1 and CDR2: SGHRS, YFSETQ. CDR3 length: 14 amino acids. The CDR3 DNA is TGCGCCAGCAGCTCACAGGGGGCAGGAGAAAAACTGTTTTTT. Residues: CASSSQGAGEKLFF.

The sample holds a few counts of this clonotype. The chain is built from TRBV6-5 and TRBJ2-3; D unclear. Per germline, CDR1 MNHEY and CDR2 SVGAGI. The CDR3 is 16 amino acids. Trimming cost V 6 bases and J 0 bases, with 16 bases left between them. This CDR3 is CASSPRAAISTDTQYF. DNA for the CDR3: TGTGCCAGCAGCCCCCGGGCGGCAATTAGCACAGATACGCAGTATTTT.

The gene calls are TRBV20-1 and TRBJ2-7; D remains ambiguous. V was cut by 6 bases and J by 1 base, with 13 bases left in between. CDR3 length: 13 residues. Germline V gene data show CDR1 as DFQATT and CDR2 as SNEGSKA (reference sequence). The CDR3 sequence: CSAPRSGSYEQYV. Written as DNA, the CDR3 is TGCAGTGCCCCACGCTCCGGTTCCTACGAGCAGTACGTC.

This clonotype has only a few counts. The chain carries TRBV18 and TRBJ1-2; 7 positions match TRBD1. The CDR3 is 13 amino acids. Germline CDR1 reads KGHSH; CDR2 reads LQKENI. Trimming cost V 8 bases and J 4 bases; bases outside gene matches: 7. The CDR3 nucleotides read TGTGCCAGCGGCAGGACAGGATCCTATGGCTACACCTTC. Its protein is CASGRTGSYGYTF.

The chain combines TRBV4-3 with TRBJ2-5, with D unresolved. V lost 6 bases, J lost 2 bases, and 10 bases lay in between. There are 13 residues in the CDR3. CDR1 is LGHNA and CDR2 is YSLEER in the germline V gene. For the CDR3, the DNA is TGCGCCAGCAGTGCAGAGCCTCAAGAGACCCAGTACTTC. Translating it yields CASSAEPQETQYF.

V is TRBV2 and J is TRBJ2-2, with D possibly being TRBD2 (5 bases). With 2 bases removed from V and 6 bases from J, the gap between germline ends came to 13 bases. Germline assignment: CDR1 SNHLY and CDR2 FYNNEI. CDR3 size: 15 residues. As DNA, the CDR3 is TGTGCCAGCAGTGAACGCCAGCCGGGGTCCGGGGAGCTGTTTTTT. Amino acid sequence: CASSERQPGSGELFF.

The chain recombines TRBV28 with TRBJ1-1; D uncertain. Germline values: CDR1 MDHEN, CDR2 SYDVKM. The CDR3 runs to 13 residues. Trimming left V 5 bases short and J 11 bases short, with 18 bases between. The CDR3 nucleotides are TGTGCCAGCAGTGAAGGAGTCTCCCGGCGGGCTTTCTTT. This gives the protein CASSEGVSRRAFF. The whole variable domain, remainder taken from reference TRBV28 and TRBJ1-1, is DVKVTQSSRYLVKRTGEKVFLECVQDMDHENMFWYRQDPGLGLRLIYFSYDVKMKEKGDIPEGYSVSREKKERFSLILESASTNQTSMYLCASSEGVSRRAFFGQGTRLTVV.

This clonotype was seen only a few times. This rearrangement joins TRBV15 to TRBJ2-3, with unresolved D. The CDR3 length is 15 residues. Trimming removed 0 bases from V and 9 bases from J, with 16 bases in between. CDR1 is LNHNV, CDR2 YYDKDF, per germline (reference sequence). The CDR3 DNA reads as TGTGCCACCAGCAGAGATGGCGGCAGCCTCGGGACGCAGTATTTT. Translated, it gives CATSRDGGSLGTQYF.

This clonotype was seen at least ten times. The V call is TRBV7-2, the J call TRBJ2-5; D ambiguous. V was clipped by 5 bases and J by 2 bases, with 12 bases between them. The CDR3 contains 14 residues. The germline V gene has CDR1 SGHTA and CDR2 FQGNSA. CDR3 nucleotides: TGTGCCAGCAGCCCTGGTCAAGCACAAGAGACCCAGTACTTC. Residues: CASSPGQAQETQYF. Looking up the rest from reference TRBV7-2 and TRBJ2-5 gives the full variable domain: GAGVSQSPSNKVTEKGKDVELRCDPISGHTALYWYRQSLGQGLEFLIYFQGNSAPDKSGLPSDRFSAERTGGSVSTLTIQRTQQEDSAVYLCASSPGQAQETQYFGPGTRLLVL.

CDR3 nucleotide sequence: TGTGCCAGCAGTTCCGGGACAGTGTACCAAGAGACCCAGTACTTC. It codes for CASSSGTVYQETQYF. The chain links TRBV6-2 or TRBV6-3 to TRBJ2-5, with 7 nucleotides matching TRBD1. J gave up 0 bases and V 4 bases, and 5 bases lay outside the gene matches. The CDR3 consists of 15 residues. Germline V gene lookup returns CDR1 MNHEY and CDR2 SVGEGT.

J is TRBJ1-4 and V is TRBV4-1, with D unclear. With 0 bases removed from V and 8 bases from J, the gap between germline ends came to 10 bases. Germline CDR1 and CDR2: MGHRA and YSYEKL. The CDR3 contains 14 residues. CDR3 DNA sequence: TGCGCCAGCAGCCAAGACAGGAGCGGAGAAAAACTGTTTTTT. Its protein product is CASSQDRSGEKLFF.

CDR3 residues: CASSLGGTQNQPQHF. In DNA, the CDR3 is TGTGCCAGCAGCTTGGGAGGGACACAGAATCAGCCCCAGCATTTT. The chain is built from TRBV5-4 and TRBJ1-5; tentatively, D is TRBD1 (6 bases). The V end was cut by 0 bases, the J end by 4 bases, with 11 bases between. Germline loops: CDR1 SGHNT, CDR2 YYREEE (reference sequence). The CDR3 has 15 residues.

This clonotype has only a few counts. This chain connects TRBV5-1 to TRBJ1-1; no reliable D call. This CDR3 comprises 14 residues. The V gene's germline CDR1 is SGHRS and CDR2 YFSETQ. V lost 0 bases and J 4 bases, leaving 10 bases between the germline ends. The CDR3: CASSLGPAPTEAFF. The DNA of the CDR3 is TGCGCCAGCAGCTTGGGCCCGGCCCCCACTGAAGCTTTCTTT. Full variable domain (rest looked up from reference TRBV5-1 and TRBJ1-1): KAGVTQTPRYLIKTRGQQVTLSCSPISGHRSVSWYQQTPGQGLQFLFEYFSETQRNKGNFPGRFSGRQFSNSRSEMNVSTLELGDSALYLCASSLGPAPTEAFFGQGTRLTVV.

This clonotype turned up a few times. J is TRBJ1-1 and V is TRBV3-1; D may be TRBD1 (6 bases). CDR3 length equals 13 residues. V was shortened by 3 bases and J by 6 bases, with 11 bases between the two germline ends. CDR1 is LGHDT, CDR2 YNNKEL, per germline (reference sequence). DNA for the CDR3: TGTGCCAGCAGCCACACAGGGCGGGCTGAAGCTTTCTTT. Translated: CASSHTGRAEAFF.

This clonotype has only a few counts. The gene calls are TRBV6-5 and TRBJ1-1; no firm D call. V was pared by 3 bases and J by 6 bases, with 17 bases between. The CDR3 runs to 15 residues. Germline CDR1 reads MNHEY; CDR2 reads SVGAGI. CDR3 sequence reads: CASSYSFRGNAEAFF. The CDR3 region has the DNA TGTGCCAGCAGTTATTCATTTCGGGGAAACGCTGAAGCTTTCTTT.